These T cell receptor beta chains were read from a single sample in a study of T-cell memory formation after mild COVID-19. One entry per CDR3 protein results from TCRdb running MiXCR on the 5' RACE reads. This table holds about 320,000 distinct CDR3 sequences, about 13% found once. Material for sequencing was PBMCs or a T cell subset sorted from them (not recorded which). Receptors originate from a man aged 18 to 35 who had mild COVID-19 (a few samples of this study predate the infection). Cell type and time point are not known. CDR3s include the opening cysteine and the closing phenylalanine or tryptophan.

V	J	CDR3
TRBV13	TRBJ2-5	CASSFTGLAGARETQYF
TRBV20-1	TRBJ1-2	CSAVDGVGYGYTF
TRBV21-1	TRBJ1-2	CASSRRQGRPGGYTF
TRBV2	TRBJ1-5	CASRTWGLLNQPQHF
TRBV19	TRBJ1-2	CASSIGSYRGYGYTF
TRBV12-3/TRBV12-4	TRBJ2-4	CASRNNLNIQYF
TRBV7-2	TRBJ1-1	CASSRNRGGTEAFF
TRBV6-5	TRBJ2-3	CASSLTGGDPDTQYF
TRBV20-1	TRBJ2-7	CSAPRGLYEQYF
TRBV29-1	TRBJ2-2	CSASQANTGELFF
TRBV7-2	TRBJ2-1	CASSDQPATGEQFF
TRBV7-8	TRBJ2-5	CASSLGGDPRETQYF
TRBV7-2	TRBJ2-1	CASSLYRPGGSFQISYNEQFF
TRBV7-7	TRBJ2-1	CASSPGTSEYNEQFF
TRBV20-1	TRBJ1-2	CSASLNGYTF
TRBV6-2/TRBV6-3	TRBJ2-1	CASSLPRGRLNEQFF
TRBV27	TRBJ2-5	CASSFSGASQGAQYF
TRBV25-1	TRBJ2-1	CASGVGTSYNEQFF
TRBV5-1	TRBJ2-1	CASSLGGTADNEQFF
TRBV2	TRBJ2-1	CASTYRGDEQFF
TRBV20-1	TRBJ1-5	CSARDEAVGQPQHF
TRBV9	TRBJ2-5	CASSVEGDAEEETQYF
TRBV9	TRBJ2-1	CASSVASTGKSNEQFF
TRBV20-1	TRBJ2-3	CSASRTSGSTDTQYF